These 31 T cell receptor beta chains originate from one sample sequenced in a study of blood T cell repertoires in COVID-19. Method: immunoSEQ multiplex PCR; TCRdb's copy keeps in-frame clones and lacks some. The top ten hold about 1.2% of the sample, which has about 380,000 clones, 89% seen once. Source material: peripheral blood. The receptors were gathered from a man aged 40-49 years with acute or convalescent COVID-19.

V gene TRBV27 combines with J gene TRBJ1-6, with 8 bases identical to TRBD1. This CDR3 region has 19 residues. With V trimmed by 5 bases and J by 1 base, 13 bases remained unmatched. CDR1 is MNHEY and CDR2 is SMNVEV in the germline V gene (reference sequence). CDR3 DNA: TGTGCCAGCAGTAGGTATCTTCCCGACAGGGGTTCCTATAATTCACCCCTCCACTTT. Amino acid sequence: CASSRYLPDRGSYNSPLHF.

The chain carries TRBV10-3 and TRBJ2-7, with TRBD1 matching 7 bases. The CDR3 covers 12 residues. Germline CDR1 is ENHRY and CDR2 is SYGVKD. Unmatched junction bases numbered 4, after V lost 6 bases and J lost 5 bases. This chain's CDR3 is CAISLDRDEQYF. CDR3 bases: TGTGCCATCAGCCTCGACAGGGACGAGCAGTACTTC.

J is TRBJ1-2 and V is TRBV2, with 10 bases fitting TRBD1. V trimming: 4 bases; J trimming: 5 bases; junction bases outside the gene matches: 1. The CDR3 sequence is 13 residues long. Germline CDR1 and CDR2: SNHLY and FYNNEI. This CDR3 reads CASSVDRGYGYTF. The DNA for the CDR3 is TGTGCCAGCAGTGTGGACAGGGGGTATGGCTACACCTTC. Full variable domain (outside the CDR3, taken from reference TRBV2 and TRBJ1-2): EPEVTQTPSHQVTQMGQEVILRCVPISNHLYFYWYRQILGQKVEFLVSFYNNEISEKSEIFDDQFSVERPDGSNFTLKIRSTKLEDSAMYFCASSVDRGYGYTFGSGTRLTVV.

This clone was seen once. The rearrangement uses TRBV13 and TRBJ1-6, with D perhaps matching TRBD1 (5 bases). The CDR3 spans 14 residues. V lost 1 base, J lost 6 bases, and 7 bases lay in between. The germline CDR1 and CDR2 sequences are PRHDT and FYEKMQ (reference sequence). CDR3 loop: CASSLEGPNSPLHF. DNA for the CDR3: TGTGCCAGCAGCTTAGAGGGGCCTAATTCACCCCTCCACTTT.

This clone was seen more than once but under ten times. The rearrangement uses TRBV5-8 and TRBJ1-5, with D perhaps TRBD1 (6 bases). This CDR3 contains 15 residues. Trimming took 4 bases from V and 7 from J, leaving 18 bases between them. CDR1 is SGHTS, CDR2 YDEGEE, per germline. CDR3: CASSTGNRGGQPQHF. CDR3 sequence (DNA): TGTGCCAGCAGCACCGGCAATCGAGGGGGACAGCCCCAGCATTTT.

This sequence joins TRBV15 and TRBJ2-7; 7 bases are a match to TRBD2. Germline assignment: CDR1 LNHNV and CDR2 YYDKDF (reference sequence). This CDR3 spans 13 amino acids. V was pared by 4 bases and J by 9 bases, with 9 bases of the junction left unmatched. Here the CDR3 reads CATSTETSSGQYF. The CDR3 coding sequence is TGTGCCACCAGCACCGAGACTAGCTCAGGGCAGTACTTC. The whole variable domain, remainder taken from reference TRBV15 and TRBJ2-7, is DAMVIQNPRYQVTQFGKPVTLSCSQTLNHNVMYWYQQKSSQAPKLLFHYYDKDFNNEADTPDNFQSRRPNTSFCFLDIRSPGLGDTAMYLCATSTETSSGQYFGPGTRLTVT.

The chain links TRBV6-5 to TRBJ2-7; D may be TRBD1 (6 bases). This CDR3 spans 16 amino acids. Trimming left V 2 bases short and J 3 bases short, with 17 bases between. Per germline, CDR1 MNHEY and CDR2 SVGAGI. In DNA form, the CDR3 reads TGTGCCAGCAGTTACCCCCTAACCAGGGGCGGCTACGAGCAGTACTTC. Translation gives CASSYPLTRGGYEQYF.

The chain employs TRBV7-2 and TRBJ2-7; a possible D gene is TRBD1 (5 bases). V was pared by 1 base and J by 4 bases, with 11 bases between. CDR3 length equals 14 residues. Germline CDR1 and CDR2: SGHTA and FQGNSA. The CDR3 nucleotides read TGTGCCAGCAGCTTAGGTGCCAGGGTGTACGAGCAGTACTTC. This sequence encodes CASSLGARVYEQYF.

The V call is TRBV7-3, the J call TRBJ2-1, with 10 bases identical to TRBD1. The CDR3 is made up of 15 amino acids. Germline CDR1 reads SGHTA; CDR2 reads FQGTGA. The V gene end was trimmed by 5 bases and the J gene end by 8 bases; junction bases not matched to a gene: 9. The CDR3 sequence is CASSPQTGGVDEQFF. In nucleotides, the CDR3 is TGTGCCAGCAGCCCCCAGACAGGGGGCGTCGATGAGCAGTTCTTC.

This clone showed up just once. The CDR3 bases are TGCGCCAGCAGCTTACGCCGGGACTCCTACGAGCAGTACTTC. It encodes CASSLRRDSYEQYF. The chain couples TRBV5-1 to TRBJ2-7; possible D gene TRBD2, 5 bases. V was shortened by 2 bases and J by 0 bases, with 9 bases between the two germline ends. Germline lookup yields CDR1 SGHRS and CDR2 YFSETQ. The CDR3 is 14 amino acids.

This clone was recorded once. The chain is built from TRBV6-5 and TRBJ1-2; no reliable D call. V lost 2 bases and J 8 bases, leaving 15 bases between the germline ends. The CDR3 sequence is 14 residues long. The germline CDR1 and CDR2 sequences are MNHEY and SVGAGI. CDR3 coding DNA: TGTGCCAGCAGTTACGGTGGAGAATCTGGAGGCTACACCTTC. This codes for CASSYGGESGGYTF.

This chain connects TRBV2 to TRBJ2-3; 7 nucleotides match TRBD1. This CDR3 comprises 14 residues. V shed 5 bases and J 1 base; nucleotides not matched to a gene: 3. Looked up from germline, CDR1 is SNHLY and CDR2 is FYNNEI. The CDR3, as DNA: TGTGCCAGCAGTCGTCAGGGGGGCACAGATACGCAGTATTTT. As protein: CASSRQGGTDTQYF.

Here the CDR3 reads CASSLTQGDEKLFF. The DNA for the CDR3 is TGTGCCAGCAGCCTCACCCAGGGCGACGAAAAACTGTTTTTT. The gene calls are TRBV7-9 and TRBJ1-4; a possible D gene is TRBD1 (5 bases). CDR1 is SEHNR and CDR2 is FQNEAQ in the germline V gene (reference sequence). The CDR3 loop spans 14 amino acids. Trimming left V 5 bases short and J 8 bases short, with 15 bases between.

V gene TRBV6-5 combines with J gene TRBJ1-2; 8 bases line up with TRBD1. This CDR3 has 15 amino acids. Germline values: CDR1 MNHEY, CDR2 SVGAGI. The V gene end was trimmed by 4 bases and the J gene end by 4 bases; junction bases not matched to a gene: 8. CDR3 in amino acids: CASSSGGQDVYGYTF. CDR3 sequence (DNA): TGTGCCAGCAGTTCAGGGGGACAGGACGTCTATGGCTACACCTTC.

The chain joins TRBV10-3 to TRBJ2-2; 12 bases are shared with TRBD1. The CDR3 consists of 19 residues. Trimming cost V 3 bases and J 0 bases; bases outside gene matches: 8. Germline lookup yields CDR1 ENHRY and CDR2 SYGVKD. Written as DNA, the CDR3 is TGTGCCATCAGTGATTCCGGGACAGGGGGCTACGCGAACACCGGGGAGCTGTTTTTT. It translates to CAISDSGTGGYANTGELFF.

The chain couples TRBV29-1 to TRBJ2-7; TRBD1 matches 7 bases. Trimming removed 6 bases from V and 2 bases from J; junction bases left unmatched: 7. The CDR3 is 13 amino acids. Germline CDR1 reads SQVTM; CDR2 reads ANQGSEA. CDR3 region: CSVINRGTYEQYF. In nucleotides, the CDR3 is TGCAGCGTAATTAACAGGGGAACCTACGAGCAGTACTTC.

The rearrangement joins TRBV2 to TRBJ2-3, with D perhaps TRBD2 (6 bases). Trimming removed 6 bases at V and 4 bases at J, with 17 bases between. The CDR3 extends over 15 amino acids. Germline assignment: CDR1 SNHLY and CDR2 FYNNEI. CDR3 DNA sequence: TGTGCCAGCAGATACCCGACTAGGGCCGCAGATACGCAGTATTTT. It codes for CASRYPTRAADTQYF.

The V gene is TRBV12-3 or TRBV12-4, the J gene TRBJ1-2, with D possibly being TRBD1 (6 bases). The CDR3 loop spans 13 amino acids. With 3 bases removed from V and 2 bases from J, the gap between germline ends came to 7 bases. CDR3 sequence: CASSFGQNYGYTF. Written as DNA, the CDR3 is TGTGCCAGCAGTTTCGGACAGAACTATGGCTACACCTTC.

This clone came up once. This chain joins TRBV21-1 and TRBJ2-1; TRBD2 is the table's D call and was not checked against the DNA. TRBV21-1 is deemed a pseudogene. The CDR3 loop spans 15 amino acids. CDR3 nucleotide sequence: TGTGCCGGTCGTATCCGGAGAAGATCCTACAATGAGCAGTTCTTC. It translates to CAGRIRRRSYNEQFF.

V usage is TRBV19 and J usage is TRBJ1-1, with D hard to call. V was shortened by 7 bases and J by 5 bases, with 14 bases between the two germline ends. Germline CDR1 reads LNHDA; CDR2 reads SQIVND (reference sequence). The CDR3 spans 13 residues. The chain's CDR3 is CASTEGRGTEAFF. Written as DNA, the CDR3 is TGTGCCAGTACCGAAGGGAGAGGTACTGAAGCTTTCTTT.

The V gene is TRBV7-2, the J gene TRBJ1-2; TRBD1 might be the D (6 bases). The V and J ends lost 0 bases and 2 bases respectively, with 10 bases between them. CDR3 length: 15 amino acids. CDR1 is SGHTA, CDR2 FQGNSA, per germline. DNA of the CDR3: TGTGCCAGCAGCTTAGCGGGGGGGGCAAACTATGGCTACACCTTC. Its protein product is CASSLAGGANYGYTF.

The V and J genes are TRBV19 and TRBJ1-6; no firm D call. CDR3 size: 14 residues. Germline V gene sequence: CDR1 LNHDA, CDR2 SQIVND (reference sequence). V lost 5 bases, J lost 10 bases, and 15 bases lay in between. The DNA for the CDR3 is TGTGCCAGTAGTCTGGGCGGGATAGACTCACCCCTCCACTTT. It translates to CASSLGGIDSPLHF.

The rearrangement joins TRBV7-8 to TRBJ1-2; a possible D gene is TRBD1 (6 bases). The CDR3 totals 14 residues. The ends were cut back, 1 base at V and 2 bases at J, with 8 bases in the middle. CDR1 and CDR2 from the germline V gene are SGHVS and FQNEAQ. DNA of the CDR3: TGTGCCAGCAGCTTAGGGGGGCGAAACTATGGCTACACCTTC. Encoded protein: CASSLGGRNYGYTF.

This chain joins TRBV19 and TRBJ1-1; a possible D gene is TRBD1 (6 bases). V lost 5 bases, J lost 1 base, and 8 bases lay in between. CDR1 and CDR2 from the germline V gene are LNHDA and SQIVND (reference sequence). The CDR3 runs 13 residues. As DNA, the CDR3 is TGTGCCAGTAGTCAGGACAGGAACACTGAAGCTTTCTTT. Protein product: CASSQDRNTEAFF.

In its sample, this clone was seen once. The CDR3 nucleotides are TGTGCCCCCTTATACTACGAGCAGTACTTC. Its translation: CAPLYYEQYF. The rearrangement uses TRBV24-1 and TRBJ2-7; D uncertain. This CDR3 region has 10 residues. Germline V lookup: CDR1 KGHDR, CDR2 SFDVKD. V gave up 12 bases and J gave up 3 bases, with 8 bases separating them.

The V gene is TRBV6-4, the J gene TRBJ2-7; TRBD1 might be the D (5 bases). V lost 3 bases to trimming and J lost 6 bases, with 12 bases between them. The CDR3 contains 13 residues. Germline CDR1 is MRHNA and CDR2 is SNTAGT. CDR3 sequence reads: CASSESDSSEQYF. CDR3 nucleotide sequence: TGTGCCAGCAGTGAAAGTGACAGCTCCGAGCAGTACTTC.

This chain joins TRBV9 and TRBJ1-6; possible D gene TRBD1, 6 bases. V dropped 4 bases and J dropped 6 bases, with 14 bases sitting between them. CDR1 is SGDLS, CDR2 YYNGEE, per germline. CDR3 length equals 15 residues. Here the CDR3 DNA reads TGTGCCAGCAGCCCGGCCGGGGGGGCTAATTCACCCCTCCACTTT. The encoded protein is CASSPAGGANSPLHF.

The rearrangement links TRBV9 to TRBJ1-4; no clear D gene. CDR3 length: 14 amino acids. Germline V gene data show CDR1 as SGDLS and CDR2 as YYNGEE. V lost 4 bases and J lost 7, with 14 bases in between. The CDR3 region has the DNA TGTGCCAGCAGCCCCCGGGCAGGAGGTGAAAAACTGTTTTTT. It specifies CASSPRAGGEKLFF.

The V gene is TRBV21-1, the J gene TRBJ1-3; no DNA check was done on the table's D call, TRBD1. TRBV21-1 corresponds to a pseudogene. CDR3 length equals 16 residues. Here the CDR3 reads CASSKEQGARGNTIYF. Written as DNA, the CDR3 is TGTGCCAGCAGCAAAGAACAGGGGGCGCGAGGAAACACCATATATTTT.

The rearrangement joins TRBV9 to TRBJ2-1; 11 bases are a match to TRBD2. The ends lost 3 bases at V and 7 bases at J; junction bases unmatched: 0. Germline V gene data show CDR1 as SGDLS and CDR2 as YYNGEE. The CDR3 runs to 13 residues. The CDR3 coding sequence is TGTGCCAGCAGCGGGACTAGCGGGAATGAGCAGTTCTTC. It is translated as CASSGTSGNEQFF.

This clone is a singleton in its sample. This rearrangement joins TRBV2 to TRBJ2-7; D remains unclear. Germline CDR1 is SNHLY and CDR2 is FYNNEI. V was clipped by 5 bases and J by 8 bases, with 10 bases between them. The CDR3 spans 11 residues. CDR3 protein: CASSSQEKQYF. The CDR3 DNA sequence: TGTGCCAGCAGTTCTCAGGAAAAGCAGTACTTC.